Included here is one T cell receptor beta chain sequence, with context. The antigen it recognizes is unknown. No clone much larger than this one lies a single base away; base qualities are absent. Library prep was done by the immunoSEQ multiplex PCR assay. For most patients, genomic DNA was subjected to high-throughput TCR-beta CDR3 sequencing by Adaptive Biotechnologies. In the original analysis: Adaptive's ImmunoSEQ software supplied the TCR sequencing data for more than 15 patients, while MiXCR and VDJtools were used to process three other patients. Because the origin of CDR3 nucleotide sequences shared between donor and recipient could not be assigned, those sequences were removed. To be classed as alloreactive, a clone needed at least 2-fold expansion over unstimulated cells and a minimum CFSE-low frequency of 0.002% (template counts) or 0.001% (read counts). Clones were considered mappable if detected in sequenced pre-transplant spleen, lymph node, or MLR CFSE-low populations of the donor or recipient. Cumulative frequency of alloreactive clones was calculated as a percentage of all sequences weighted by copy number. TCRdb retrieved this table from immuneACCESS and kept in-frame rearrangements only. Not all clones are present; in checked studies, unresolved V genes account for under half, and no reason is known for the remainder. V, J and clone size are taken as reported in that table, and D and trimming were inferred from the DNA itself. Present in this sample are almost 70,000 clones, more than 90% of which were seen just once. The ten largest account for 6.5% to 7% of the sample.

This entry is derived from a study of graft-versus-host responses after intestinal transplantation (dated by TCRdb to the early 2020s). With regard to the full study: Multivisceral, liver-intestinal, or isolated intestinal transplants were received by the recipients. Every recipient was given anti-thymocyte globulin induction, followed by approximately 3 years of maintenance tacrolimus and steroids. After intestinal transplantation, graft-versus-host and host-versus-graft alloreactive T cell clones in the graft, circulation and bone marrow were tracked using bulk TCR-beta CDR3 sequencing. To identify alloreactive clones, pre-transplant mixed lymphocyte reaction products were sequenced and compared with unstimulated pre-transplant donor and recipient T cells. A cohort of approximately 23 intestinal transplant recipients, including one retransplant, was enrolled, and a few patients lacking pretransplant specimens were excluded. A peak of at least 4% donor T cells among recipient peripheral blood mononuclear cells was the definition used for donor T cell macrochimerism. Samples from a few later patients were sequenced in-house on an Illumina MiSeq with MiXCR processing rather than by the commercial service.

Trimming takes 4 bases from V and 2 bases from J, and the germline ends sit 15 bases apart. From the cysteine through the phenylalanine, the CDR3 covers 15 amino acids. Solely the CDR3 DNA is kept, with 45 bases framed from the first base. From a lookup of the germline V gene (reference sequence), CDR1 and CDR2 are SGHKS and YYEKEE. Beyond this particular receptor, the publication reports: The relatively low number and heterogeneity of intestinal transplant patients limited the conclusions. GvH clones were found in recipient bone marrow, and some of the GvH clones appeared earlier in ileal mucosa or blood, which is consistent with an intestinal mucosal origin. High GvH to HvG T cell clonal ratios were observed in the allografts of patients with donor T cell macrochimerism. Early after transplant, peak levels of circulating GvH clones were associated with declines in HvG clones.

Bone marrow was aspirated after transplant from the posterior iliac crest or another site chosen by the physician. The chain joins TRBV5-5 to TRBJ1-2; the D gene is not confidently resolved. This clonotype was obtained from a human patient who received an intestinal transplant, so some T cells may come from the graft donor. The source was bone marrow, collected approximately 700 days after intestinal transplantation. The CDR3 protein is CASSLPNGQNYGYTF. The sequence in DNA is TGTGCCAGCAGCCTACCCAACGGCCAAAACTATGGCTACACCTTC.